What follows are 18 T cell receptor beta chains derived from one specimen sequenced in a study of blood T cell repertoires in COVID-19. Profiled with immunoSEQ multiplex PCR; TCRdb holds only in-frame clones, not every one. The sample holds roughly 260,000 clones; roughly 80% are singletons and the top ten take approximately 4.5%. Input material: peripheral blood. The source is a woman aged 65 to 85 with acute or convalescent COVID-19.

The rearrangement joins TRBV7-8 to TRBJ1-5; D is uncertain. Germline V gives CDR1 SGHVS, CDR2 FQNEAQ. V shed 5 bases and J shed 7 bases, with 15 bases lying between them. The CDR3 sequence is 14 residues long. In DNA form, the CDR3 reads TGTGCCAGCAGCCATTTGGCGCGAGGGCAGCCCCAGCATTTT. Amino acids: CASSHLARGQPQHF.

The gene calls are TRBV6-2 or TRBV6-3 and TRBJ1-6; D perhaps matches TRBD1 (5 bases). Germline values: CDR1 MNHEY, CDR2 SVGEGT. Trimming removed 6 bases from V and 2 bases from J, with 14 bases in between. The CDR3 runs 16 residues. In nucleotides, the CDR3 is TGTGCCAGCAGCCGCGACAGTACACCCTATAATTCACCCCTCCACTTT. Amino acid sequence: CASSRDSTPYNSPLHF.

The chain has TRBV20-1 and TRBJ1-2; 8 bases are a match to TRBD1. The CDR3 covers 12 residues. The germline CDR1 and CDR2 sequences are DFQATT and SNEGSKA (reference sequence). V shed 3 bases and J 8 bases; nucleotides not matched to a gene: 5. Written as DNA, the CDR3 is TGCAGTGCTAGTGACAGGGGAGTAGGCTACACCTTC. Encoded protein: CSASDRGVGYTF.

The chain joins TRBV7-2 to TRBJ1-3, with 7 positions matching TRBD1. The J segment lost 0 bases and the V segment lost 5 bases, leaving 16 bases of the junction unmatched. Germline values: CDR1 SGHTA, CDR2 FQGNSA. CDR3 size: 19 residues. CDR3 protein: CASSRDRAPPLDSGNTIYF. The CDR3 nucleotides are TGTGCCAGCAGCCGTGACAGGGCCCCTCCCCTGGACTCTGGAAACACCATATATTTT.

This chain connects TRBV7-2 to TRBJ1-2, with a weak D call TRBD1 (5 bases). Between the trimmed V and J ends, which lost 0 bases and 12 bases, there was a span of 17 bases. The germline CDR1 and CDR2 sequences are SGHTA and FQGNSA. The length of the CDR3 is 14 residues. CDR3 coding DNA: TGTGCCAGCAGCTTAGCGAGAAACCGGGGGACTAACACCTTC. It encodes CASSLARNRGTNTF.

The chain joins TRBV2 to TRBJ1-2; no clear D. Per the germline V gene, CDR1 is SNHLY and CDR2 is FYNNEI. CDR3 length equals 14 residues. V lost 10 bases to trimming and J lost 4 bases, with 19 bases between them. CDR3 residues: CAIPSDGGFYGYTF. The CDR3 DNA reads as TGTGCCATCCCTTCGGACGGAGGGTTCTATGGCTACACCTTC.

In DNA, the CDR3 is TGTGCCAGCAGTTATGAACAGGGTGGTGAAGCTTTCTTT. Translating gives CASSYEQGGEAFF. The chain combines TRBV6-6 with TRBJ1-1; D may be TRBD1 (6 bases). The CDR3 is 13 residues long. Germline V gene data show CDR1 as MNHNY and CDR2 as SVGAGI (reference sequence). V was cut by 3 bases and J by 7 bases, with 12 bases left in between.

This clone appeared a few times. CDR3: CASSHRLAGPQETQYF. CDR3 nucleotides: TGTGCCAGCAGCCATAGACTAGCGGGGCCCCAAGAGACCCAGTACTTC. The chain carries TRBV7-2 and TRBJ2-5, with 11 nucleotides matching TRBD2. Germline V lookup: CDR1 SGHTA, CDR2 FQGNSA. V dropped 5 bases and J dropped 1; count of bases not matched to a gene: 6. This CDR3 has 16 residues.

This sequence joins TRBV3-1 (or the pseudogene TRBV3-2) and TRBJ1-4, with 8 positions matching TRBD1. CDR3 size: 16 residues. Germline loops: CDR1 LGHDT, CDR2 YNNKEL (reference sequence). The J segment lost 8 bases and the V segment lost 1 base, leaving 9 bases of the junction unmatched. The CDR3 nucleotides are TGTGCCAGCAGCCAAGCGGTCGGGACAGGTAGCGAAAAACTGTTTTTT. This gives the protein CASSQAVGTGSEKLFF.

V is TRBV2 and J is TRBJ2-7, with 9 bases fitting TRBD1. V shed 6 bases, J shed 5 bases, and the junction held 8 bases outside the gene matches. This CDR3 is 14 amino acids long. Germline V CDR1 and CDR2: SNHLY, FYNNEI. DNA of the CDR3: TGTGCCAGCAGCGGGTGGGACAGGGCCCACGAGCAGTACTTC. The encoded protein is CASSGWDRAHEQYF.

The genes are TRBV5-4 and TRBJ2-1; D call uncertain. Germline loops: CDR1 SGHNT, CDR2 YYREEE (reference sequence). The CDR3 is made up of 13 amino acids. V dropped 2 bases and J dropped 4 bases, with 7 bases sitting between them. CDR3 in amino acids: CASSFNGYNEQFF. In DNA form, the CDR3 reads TGTGCCAGCAGCTTCAACGGGTACAATGAGCAGTTCTTC.

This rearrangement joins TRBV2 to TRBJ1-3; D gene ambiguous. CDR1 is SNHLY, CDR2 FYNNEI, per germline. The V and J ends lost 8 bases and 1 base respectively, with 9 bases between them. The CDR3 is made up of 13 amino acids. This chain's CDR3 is CASGSSSGNTIYF. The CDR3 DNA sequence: TGTGCCAGCGGCAGTTCTTCTGGAAACACCATATATTTT.

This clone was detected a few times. The DNA of the CDR3 is TGTGCCAGCAGTTACGGGGGGGGCTCCTACGAGCAGTACTTC. It yields the protein CASSYGGGSYEQYF. This chain links TRBV6-2 or TRBV6-3 with TRBJ2-7; TRBD2 matches at 7 bases. Germline V gene sequence: CDR1 MNHEY, CDR2 SVGEGT. V was clipped by 2 bases and J by 0 bases; unmatched bases: 1. The CDR3 has 14 amino acids.

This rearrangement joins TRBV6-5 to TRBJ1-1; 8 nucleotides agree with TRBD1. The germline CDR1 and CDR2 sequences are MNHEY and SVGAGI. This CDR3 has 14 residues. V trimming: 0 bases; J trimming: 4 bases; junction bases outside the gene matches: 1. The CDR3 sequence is CASSYSGTGTEAFF. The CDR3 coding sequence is TGTGCCAGCAGTTACTCCGGGACAGGCACTGAAGCTTTCTTT.

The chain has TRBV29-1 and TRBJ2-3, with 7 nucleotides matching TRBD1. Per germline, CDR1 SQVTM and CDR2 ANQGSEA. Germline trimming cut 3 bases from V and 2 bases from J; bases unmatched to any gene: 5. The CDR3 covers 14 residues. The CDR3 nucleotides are TGCAGCGTTGAGGTAGGGGGCTCCACAGATACGCAGTATTTT. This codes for CSVEVGGSTDTQYF.

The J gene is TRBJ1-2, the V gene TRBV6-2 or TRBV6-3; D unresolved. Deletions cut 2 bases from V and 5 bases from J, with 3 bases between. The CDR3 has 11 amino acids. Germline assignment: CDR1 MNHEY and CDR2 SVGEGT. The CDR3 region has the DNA TGTGCCAGCAGTTACCTATATGGCTACACCTTC. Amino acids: CASSYLYGYTF.

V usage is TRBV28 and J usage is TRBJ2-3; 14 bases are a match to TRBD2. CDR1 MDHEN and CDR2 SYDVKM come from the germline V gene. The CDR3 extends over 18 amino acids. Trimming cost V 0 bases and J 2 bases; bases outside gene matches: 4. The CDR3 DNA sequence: TGTGCCAGCAGTTTATGGGGACTAGCGGGGGCCACCACAGATACGCAGTATTTT. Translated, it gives CASSLWGLAGATTDTQYF.

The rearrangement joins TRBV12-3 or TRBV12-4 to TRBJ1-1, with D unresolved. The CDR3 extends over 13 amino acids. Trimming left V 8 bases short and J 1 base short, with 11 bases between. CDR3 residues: CASVRGRNTEAFF. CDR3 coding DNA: TGTGCCAGCGTACGGGGTCGGAACACTGAAGCTTTCTTT.